Each of the 7 T cell receptor beta chains below was sequenced from the same sample in a study of blood T cell repertoires in COVID-19. Measured with immunoSEQ multiplex PCR; TCRdb has only the in-frame clones, and not every one. The table records about 150,000 clones, under 90% of them present only once. Sequenced material: peripheral blood. All receptors derive from a woman aged 80 or over with active or convalescent COVID-19.

The V call is TRBV7-2, the J call TRBJ1-6, with a weak D call TRBD1 (5 bases). CDR3 size: 15 residues. CDR1 is SGHTA and CDR2 is FQGNSA in the germline V gene. The germline V and J ends were trimmed by 5 bases and 7 bases, with 15 bases remaining between them. CDR3 DNA: TGTGCCAGCAGCGCCACAGGATTTGGAAATTCACCCCTCCACTTT. Its protein product is CASSATGFGNSPLHF.

This chain connects TRBV27 to TRBJ1-2, with TRBD1 identical over 8 bases. This CDR3 contains 15 residues. With 7 bases clipped from V and 0 bases from J, the junction kept 7 bases outside the gene matches. Germline V CDR1 and CDR2: MNHEY, SMNVEV (reference sequence). The chain's CDR3 is CASTLRQGPNYGYTF. CDR3 bases: TGTGCCAGCACCTTAAGACAGGGGCCTAACTATGGCTACACCTTC.

The rearrangement uses TRBV30 and TRBJ2-7; 8 nucleotides agree with TRBD2. V was pared by 4 bases and J by 7 bases, with 12 bases of the junction left unmatched. CDR1 is GTSNPN, CDR2 SVGIG, per germline (reference sequence). The CDR3 spans 14 residues. In DNA, the CDR3 is TGTGCCTGGATGACGGGACTAGTACGTGGGGAGCAGTACTTC. It encodes CAWMTGLVRGEQYF.

The chain recombines TRBV5-1 with TRBJ1-1; D unresolved. This CDR3 has 13 amino acids. From germline, CDR1 is SGHRS and CDR2 YFSETQ. V lost 1 base to trimming and J lost 2 bases, with 6 bases between them. The CDR3 is CASSLFGNTEAFF. In nucleotides, the CDR3 is TGCGCCAGCAGCTTGTTCGGTAACACTGAAGCTTTCTTT.

V and J are TRBV7-6 and TRBJ2-3; TRBD2 matches 11 bases. The CDR3 is made up of 14 amino acids. After removal of 5 bases from V and 5 bases from J, the junction contained 3 bases not matched to a gene. Germline lookup yields CDR1 SGHVS and CDR2 FNYEAQ. The DNA for the CDR3 is TGTGCCAGCAGCCAAGGACTAGCGGGAGATACGCAGTATTTT. Translation gives CASSQGLAGDTQYF.

The rearrangement uses TRBV30 and TRBJ2-2, with D maybe TRBD1 (5 bases). The CDR3 totals 13 residues. The ends were cut back, 5 bases at V and 0 bases at J, with 7 bases in the middle. The V gene's germline CDR1 is GTSNPN and CDR2 SVGIG (reference sequence). CDR3 coding DNA: TGTGCCTGGGGCAGGGCGAACACCGGGGAGCTGTTTTTT. Translated: CAWGRANTGELFF.

In nucleotides, the CDR3 is TGTGCCAGTAGTACCAGCGGGAGCTCAGATACGCAGTATTTT. It codes for CASSTSGSSDTQYF. V gene TRBV19 combines with J gene TRBJ2-3; 8 nucleotides match TRBD2. The CDR3 length is 14 residues. Unmatched junction bases numbered 4, after V lost 4 bases and J lost 4 bases. Germline V gene sequence: CDR1 LNHDA, CDR2 SQIVND (reference sequence).